The T cell receptor beta chain described here comes from a study of T cells in Graves' hyperthyroidism and ophthalmopathy. Findings and limits, study-wide: Blood also held most thyroid clonotypes expanded beyond 0.001. Ophthalmopathy was separated from stable hyperthyroidism by a 13 V-J model.

The CDR3 is made up of 15 amino acids. Germline V gene data show CDR1 as SGHTA and CDR2 as FQGNSA. J was trimmed by 3 bases and V by 1 base; bases with no gene match: 2. Amplification of TCR beta CDR3 regions was performed using RNA transcripts as template. The HTBI set primed first-round TCR CDR3 RT-PCR. TCRdb reprocessed the multiplex PCR reads with MiXCR, giving one entry per CDR3 protein. This table holds fewer than 450,000 distinct CDR3 sequences, roughly 20% found once. This clonotype was observed at least ten times. Its target is unknown. Disease lasting under 3 months, a NOSPECS grade of at least 4, and a Clinical Activity Score of at least 3 were features of the ophthalmopathy patients. Not enrolled were patients with uncontrolled infection, other autoimmune disease, pregnancy or lactation.

The TCR sequence derives from a man between 18 and 29 years old with Graves' ophthalmopathy. The sequenced sample was blood. The chain joins TRBV7-2 to TRBJ2-7; 11 nucleotides line up with TRBD1. CDR3 DNA sequence: TGTGCCAGCAGCTTAGTAGGGACAGGGGGCTACGAGCAGTACTTC. It codes for CASSLVGTGGYEQYF. The variable domain in full, with the rest retrieved from reference TRBV7-2 and TRBJ2-7, is GAGVSQSPSNKVTEKGKDVELRCDPISGHTALYWYRQSLGQGLEFLIYFQGNSAPDKSGLPSDRFSAERTGGSVSTLTIQRTQQEDSAVYLCASSLVGTGGYEQYFGPGTRLTVT.